The 20 T cell receptor beta chains presented below share a single source sample, sequenced in a study of T-cell reconstitution after alpha-beta-depleted transplantation in children. The library targeted TCRbeta and was prepared with unique molecular identifiers. One entry per CDR3 protein results from TCRdb running MiXCR on the PCR reads. The sample includes around 800,000 distinct CDR3 sequences, roughly 15% seen only once; the top ten take roughly 5%. This specimen was PBMCs, mostly from graft donor cells, taken 360 days after TCRalphabeta/CD19-depleted stem cell transplant. Every receptor here comes from a male patient aged 10 to 17 who had a stem cell transplant for acute lymphoblastic leukemia, so the T cells may come from the graft donor.

This clonotype was picked up a small number of times. V is TRBV5-1 and J is TRBJ2-1, with D unclear. Germline-derived CDR1 and CDR2 are SGHRS and YFSETQ. Trimming took 4 bases from V and 10 from J, leaving 12 bases between them. CDR3 length: 12 amino acids. CDR3 nucleotides: TGCGCCAGCAGCCCTAGTTTTAGGGAGCAGTTCTTC. It specifies CASSPSFREQFF.

This clonotype has only a few counts. This chain uses TRBV5-6 with TRBJ2-7, with 7 bases lining up with TRBD1. The length of the CDR3 is 14 residues. Germline CDR1 reads SGHDT; CDR2 reads YYEEEE. J gave up 4 bases and V 4 bases, and 8 bases lay outside the gene matches. CDR3 residues: CASSEFKTGYEQYF. The CDR3 DNA follows: TGTGCCAGCAGCGAGTTTAAGACAGGGTACGAGCAGTACTTC.

The chain recombines TRBV5-1 with TRBJ2-5, with 7 positions matching TRBD2. The junction had 6 bases not matched to a gene; V was cut back by 3 bases and J by 1 base. The CDR3 covers 15 residues. From germline, CDR1 is SGHRS and CDR2 YFSETQ. The CDR3 DNA reads TGCGCCAGCAGCTCATACCTAGCGGTCCAAGAGACCCAGTACTTC. It codes for CASSSYLAVQETQYF. Combining the CDR3 with reference TRBV5-1 and TRBJ2-5 gives the whole variable domain KAGVTQTPRYLIKTRGQQVTLSCSPISGHRSVSWYQQTPGQGLQFLFEYFSETQRNKGNFPGRFSGRQFSNSRSEMNVSTLELGDSALYLCASSSYLAVQETQYFGPGTRLLVL.

In this sample, this clonotype turned up a few times. The chain couples TRBV7-9 to TRBJ1-2; TRBD1 agrees at 7 bases. The trim removed 4 bases at V and 2 bases at J, leaving 19 bases unmatched. The germline V gene encodes CDR1 SEHNR and CDR2 FQNEAQ (reference sequence). The CDR3 length is 19 residues. CDR3: CASSSIQGNGLKLNYGYTF. As DNA, the CDR3 is TGTGCCAGCAGCTCGATACAGGGGAATGGGCTAAAGTTGAACTATGGCTACACCTTC.

This rearrangement joins TRBV7-8 to TRBJ1-5; the match to TRBD1 covers 7 bases. The trim removed 5 bases at V and 1 base at J, leaving 8 bases unmatched. CDR1 is SGHVS, CDR2 FQNEAQ, per germline. The CDR3 contains 16 residues. CDR3 sequence: CASSLTGLESNQPQHF. The CDR3 DNA reads as TGTGCCAGCAGCCTGACAGGGTTGGAGAGCAATCAGCCCCAGCATTTT. Together with reference TRBV7-8 and TRBJ1-5, the CDR3 gives the full variable domain: GAGVSQSPRYKVAKRGQDVALRCDPISGHVSLFWYQQALGQGPEFLTYFQNEAQLDKSGLPSDRFFAERPEGSVSTLKIQRTQQEDSAVYLCASSLTGLESNQPQHFGDGTRLSIL.

V and J are TRBV5-1 and TRBJ1-1; 9 bases are shared with TRBD1. CDR3 length: 15 amino acids. CDR1 and CDR2 from the germline V gene are SGHRS and YFSETQ. Trimming took 4 bases from V and 4 from J; bases not matched to a gene: 8. The chain's CDR3 is CASSTTGGGVTEAFF. CDR3 coding DNA: TGCGCCAGCAGCACGACAGGGGGAGGGGTCACTGAAGCTTTCTTT.

This clonotype was seen a single time. This chain joins TRBV5-1 and TRBJ2-5; D remains ambiguous. Trimming left V 2 bases short and J 2 bases short, with 10 bases between. This CDR3 region has 14 residues. Germline V gives CDR1 SGHRS, CDR2 YFSETQ. The CDR3 protein is CASSFQEIQETQYF. The CDR3 DNA reads as TGCGCCAGCAGCTTCCAGGAGATACAAGAGACCCAGTACTTC.

This clonotype showed up just a few times. The chain recombines TRBV6-5 with TRBJ2-7, with 10 bases fitting TRBD1. The junction had 3 bases not matched to a gene; V was cut back by 0 bases and J by 7 bases. The germline V gene has CDR1 MNHEY and CDR2 SVGAGI. CDR3 length equals 14 residues. The CDR3 protein is CASSYSGQGKEQYF. The CDR3 DNA reads TGTGCCAGCAGTTACTCGGGACAGGGGAAGGAGCAGTACTTC.

This sequence joins TRBV29-1 and TRBJ1-5; 9 bases are shared with TRBD1. CDR1 is SQVTM and CDR2 is ANQGSEA in the germline V gene. J gave up 4 bases and V 7 bases, and 11 bases lay outside the gene matches. The CDR3 loop spans 15 amino acids. This CDR3 reads CSATTQGTGNQPQHF. The CDR3 DNA is TGCAGCGCCACCACTCAGGGGACAGGGAATCAGCCCCAGCATTTT.

This clonotype was seen more than once but under ten times. The V and J genes are TRBV7-7 and TRBJ2-1, with 9 bases matching TRBD2. The J segment lost 0 bases and the V segment lost 5 bases, leaving 11 bases of the junction unmatched. There are 18 residues in the CDR3. CDR1 is SSHAT, CDR2 FNYEAQ, per germline (reference sequence). The CDR3, as DNA: TGTGCCAGCAGCCCTCGACTAGCGGCCCCCAGCTCCTACAATGAGCAGTTCTTC. Translating it yields CASSPRLAAPSSYNEQFF.

This clonotype has just a few counts. This chain joins TRBV20-1 and TRBJ2-4; a possible D gene is TRBD2 (5 bases). CDR3 length: 13 amino acids. The V end lost 3 bases, the J end lost 3 bases, and 9 bases lay between the germline ends. Germline CDR1 is DFQATT and CDR2 is SNEGSKA (reference sequence). The CDR3 nucleotides are TGCAGTGCTAGCCCGGGGTTCAAAAACATTCAGTACTTC. Residues: CSASPGFKNIQYF.

J is TRBJ1-4 and V is TRBV15; 8 bases are shared with TRBD1. V was pared by 3 bases and J by 8 bases, with 11 bases of the junction left unmatched. The CDR3 has 16 residues. Germline CDR1 and CDR2: LNHNV and YYDKDF (reference sequence). The CDR3 spells CATSRGDRGAREKLFF. The CDR3 DNA is TGTGCCACCAGCAGGGGAGACAGGGGCGCCCGGGAAAAACTGTTTTTT.

This clonotype was detected ten times or more. The rearrangement uses TRBV20-1 and TRBJ2-7, with 8 bases matching TRBD2. The germline gives CDR1 DFQATT, CDR2 SNEGSKA (reference sequence). The V segment lost 6 bases and the J segment 2 bases; nucleotides outside the gene matches: 9. The CDR3 sequence is 14 residues long. CDR3 protein: CSAFLAGPTYEQYF. The CDR3 nucleotides read TGCAGTGCCTTCCTAGCGGGTCCTACCTACGAGCAGTACTTC.

The chain has TRBV12-3 or TRBV12-4 and TRBJ2-5; 10 nucleotides agree with TRBD2. This CDR3 spans 16 amino acids. The V and J ends lost 5 bases and 0 bases, in that order; junction bases with no gene match: 6. CDR3 nucleotides: TGTGCCAGCAGTCGACGACTAGCGGGCAACCAAGAGACCCAGTACTTC. Translation: CASSRRLAGNQETQYF.

This clonotype came up a few times. The chain joins TRBV5-6 to TRBJ2-3; a weak D match, TRBD2 (6 bases). Germline V CDR1 and CDR2: SGHDT, YYEEEE. CDR3 length equals 15 residues. V lost 5 bases and J 3 bases, leaving 16 bases between the germline ends. The CDR3 nucleotides read TGTGCCAGCAGATCCCCCTCCGGGAGAACAGATACGCAGTATTTT. This gives the protein CASRSPSGRTDTQYF.

This clonotype was seen more than once but under ten times. The rearrangement joins TRBV5-1 to TRBJ2-5, with 7 bases aligning to TRBD2. The CDR3 loop spans 17 amino acids. Losses at the gene ends were 0 bases for V and 4 bases for J; bases not matched to a gene: 12. The V gene's germline CDR1 is SGHRS and CDR2 YFSETQ. CDR3 DNA: TGCGCCAGCAGCTTGGGGTCGACTAGCTGGGGCCCAGAGACCCAGTACTTC. Its translation is CASSLGSTSWGPETQYF.

This clonotype occurred a few times. Relative to the germline gene, one junction end is altered; a read error may explain this. This rearrangement joins TRBV3-1 to TRBJ2-1; TRBD2 agrees at 12 bases. The CDR3 length is 18 residues. Germline CDR1 reads LGHDT; CDR2 reads YNNKEL (reference sequence). The CDR3 is CASSKEDTGTSGSDEQFF. The CDR3 coding sequence is TGTGCCAGCAGCAAAGAGGACACCGGGACTAGCGGGTCTGATGAGCAGTTCTTC.

V and J are TRBV9 and TRBJ2-3, with 7 nucleotides matching TRBD2. V shed 0 bases, J shed 6 bases, and the junction held 7 bases outside the gene matches. Germline V gene data show CDR1 as SGDLS and CDR2 as YYNGEE. CDR3 length: 15 amino acids. This chain's CDR3 is CASSVGAGRADTQYF. The CDR3 DNA reads as TGTGCCAGCAGCGTAGGAGCGGGAAGGGCGGATACGCAGTATTTT.

The gene calls are TRBV30 and TRBJ1-2, with D unresolved. Germline CDR1 is GTSNPN and CDR2 is SVGIG (reference sequence). The CDR3 length is 14 residues. Between the trimmed V and J ends, which lost 0 bases and 6 bases, there was a span of 14 bases. CDR3 region: CAWSVWVLGDGYTF. Here the CDR3 DNA reads TGTGCCTGGAGTGTATGGGTTCTTGGAGATGGCTACACCTTC.

This clonotype was seen only a few times. The V call is TRBV27, the J call TRBJ1-2; 8 bases align to TRBD1. The CDR3 length is 15 residues. Germline loops: CDR1 MNHEY, CDR2 SMNVEV (reference sequence). The junction had 9 bases not matched to a gene; V was cut back by 5 bases and J by 4 bases. The CDR3, as DNA: TGTGCCAGCAGTCTTCTTTGGGGACAGGCCTATGGCTACACCTTC. This sequence encodes CASSLLWGQAYGYTF.